Listed below are T cell receptor beta chains from one sample, sequenced in a study of neurological immune-mediated disorders. TCRdb re-derived calls from the 5' RACE reads in MiXCR, one entry per CDR3 protein. The table has about 84,000 distinct CDR3 sequences, under 13% seen once. Sequenced input: PBMCs. Receptors originate from a man aged 35 to 55 in good health. Both conserved end residues are part of each CDR3. The D gene is left open where the match is weak. The size of a clone is reported for some rows only, either as once, few or many, or as a class for expanded clones.

clone_size: many
j_call: TRBJ1-1
v_call: TRBV5-1
d_call: NA
cdr3_aa: CASSMAGTPDTEAFF
cdr3_nt: TGCGCCAGCAGCATGGCCGGGACACCGGACACTGAAGCTTTCTTT

clone_size: many
j_call: TRBJ2-7
v_call: TRBV20-1
d_call: TRBD1
cdr3_aa: CSARSGTGPRGEQYF
cdr3_nt: TGCAGTGCTAGATCCGGGACAGGGCCAAGGGGGGAGCAGTACTTC

clone_size: many
j_call: TRBJ2-7
v_call: TRBV9
d_call: TRBD2
cdr3_aa: CASSVGGTSSYEQYF
cdr3_nt: TGTGCCAGCAGCGTAGGAGGGACTAGCTCCTACGAGCAGTACTTC

clone_size: many
j_call: TRBJ2-7
v_call: TRBV5-1
d_call: TRBD1
cdr3_aa: CASTIGTGDEQYF
cdr3_nt: TGCGCCAGCACGATCGGGACAGGGGACGAGCAGTACTTC

clone_size: many
j_call: TRBJ1-1
v_call: TRBV2
d_call: TRBD1
cdr3_aa: CASRRDRPNTEAFF
cdr3_nt: TGTGCCAGCAGGAGGGACAGGCCGAACACTGAAGCTTTCTTT

clone_size: many
j_call: TRBJ2-4
v_call: TRBV5-1
d_call: TRBD2
cdr3_aa: CASSFAGGKAKNIQYF
cdr3_nt: TGCGCCAGCAGCTTTGCGGGGGGCAAAGCCAAAAACATTCAGTACTTC

clone_size: many
j_call: TRBJ2-7
v_call: TRBV24-1
d_call: NA
cdr3_aa: CATSDFVSPPLGSSYEQYF
cdr3_nt: TGTGCCACCAGTGATTTTGTATCCCCCCCTTTGGGATCCTCCTACGAGCAGTACTTC

clone_size: few
j_call: TRBJ1-1
v_call: TRBV3-1
d_call: NA
cdr3_aa: CASSQFGVNTEAFF
cdr3_nt: TGTGCCAGCAGCCAATTCGGGGTGAACACTGAAGCTTTCTTT

clone_size: many
j_call: TRBJ1-1
v_call: TRBV29-1
d_call: NA
cdr3_aa: CSGVNTEAFF
cdr3_nt: TGCAGCGGTGTGAACACTGAAGCTTTCTTT

clone_size: NA
j_call: TRBJ2-2
v_call: TRBV2
d_call: NA
cdr3_aa: CASSDEGFTGELFF
cdr3_nt: TGTGCCAGCAGTGACGAGGGATTCACCGGGGAGCTGTTTTTT

clone_size: many
j_call: TRBJ2-7
v_call: TRBV12-3/TRBV12-4
d_call: TRBD1
cdr3_aa: CASSAGTGYIYEQYF
cdr3_nt: TGTGCCAGCAGTGCAGGGACAGGCTATATCTACGAGCAGTACTTC

clone_size: many
j_call: TRBJ1-3
v_call: TRBV12-3/TRBV12-4
d_call: TRBD1
cdr3_aa: CASKRDSNLGNTIYF
cdr3_nt: TGTGCCAGCAAAAGGGACAGCAATTTAGGAAACACCATATATTTT

clone_size: few
j_call: TRBJ2-3
v_call: TRBV7-8
d_call: TRBD2
cdr3_aa: CASSPPGGFKDTQYF
cdr3_nt: TGTGCCAGCAGCCCCCCCGGGGGGTTCAAAGATACGCAGTATTTT

clone_size: many
j_call: TRBJ2-4
v_call: TRBV5-6
d_call: NA
cdr3_aa: CASSSGPTKNIQYF
cdr3_nt: TGTGCCAGCAGCTCTGGACCCACCAAAAACATTCAGTACTTC

clone_size: many
j_call: TRBJ2-2
v_call: TRBV5-1
d_call: NA
cdr3_aa: CASSLANGGTGELFF
cdr3_nt: TGCGCCAGCAGCTTGGCGAACGGGGGCACCGGGGAGCTGTTTTTT

clone_size: many
j_call: TRBJ2-5
v_call: TRBV27
d_call: NA
cdr3_aa: CASSLWGRETQYF
cdr3_nt: TGTGCCAGCAGTTTATGGGGGCGGGAGACCCAGTACTTC

clone_size: many
j_call: TRBJ2-1
v_call: TRBV20-1
d_call: TRBD2
cdr3_aa: CSAKKPGLAGGIYNEQFF
cdr3_nt: TGCAGTGCTAAGAAACCGGGACTAGCGGGGGGCATCTACAATGAGCAGTTCTTC

clone_size: many
j_call: TRBJ2-7
v_call: TRBV9
d_call: TRBD1
cdr3_aa: CASSVGTGTYEQYF
cdr3_nt: TGTGCCAGCAGCGTAGGGACAGGGACATACGAGCAGTACTTC

clone_size: few
j_call: TRBJ1-5
v_call: TRBV12-3/TRBV12-4
d_call: NA
cdr3_aa: CASSPRGSLNQPQHF
cdr3_nt: TGTGCCAGCAGTCCCCGCGGCAGTTTGAATCAGCCCCAGCATTTT